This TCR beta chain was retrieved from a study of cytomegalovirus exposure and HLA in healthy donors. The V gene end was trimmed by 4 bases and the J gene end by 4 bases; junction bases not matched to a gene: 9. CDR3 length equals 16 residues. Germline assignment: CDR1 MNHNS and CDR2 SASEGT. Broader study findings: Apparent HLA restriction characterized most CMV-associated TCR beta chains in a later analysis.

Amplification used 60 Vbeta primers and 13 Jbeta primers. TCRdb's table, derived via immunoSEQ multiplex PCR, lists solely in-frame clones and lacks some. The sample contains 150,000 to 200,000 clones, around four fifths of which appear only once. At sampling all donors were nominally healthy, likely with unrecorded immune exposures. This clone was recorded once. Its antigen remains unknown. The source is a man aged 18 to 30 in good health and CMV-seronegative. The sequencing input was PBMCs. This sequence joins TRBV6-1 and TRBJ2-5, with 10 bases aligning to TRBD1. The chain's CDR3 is CASSVGQGVYGETQYF. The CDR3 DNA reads TGTGCCAGCAGTGTCGGACAGGGGGTCTATGGAGAGACCCAGTACTTC.